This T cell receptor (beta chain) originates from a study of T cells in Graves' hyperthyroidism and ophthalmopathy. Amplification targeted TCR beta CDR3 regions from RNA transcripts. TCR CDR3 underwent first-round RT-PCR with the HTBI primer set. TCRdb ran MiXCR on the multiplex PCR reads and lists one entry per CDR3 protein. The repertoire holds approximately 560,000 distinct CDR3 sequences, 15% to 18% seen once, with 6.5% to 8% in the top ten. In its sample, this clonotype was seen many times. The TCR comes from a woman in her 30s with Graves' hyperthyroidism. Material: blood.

In DNA form, the CDR3 reads TGTGCCAGCAGCGGGACTAGCGGGAGATCCGACGAGCAGTACTTC. Protein sequence: CASSGTSGRSDEQYF. J is TRBJ2-7 and V is TRBV3-1; 14 bases agree with TRBD2. Germline V gene data show CDR1 as LGHDT and CDR2 as YNNKEL (reference sequence). The trim removed 5 bases at V and 5 bases at J, leaving 5 bases unmatched. CDR3 length: 15 residues.